The subject of this entry is one TCR beta chain. This record belongs to a study of blood T cell repertoires in COVID-19. Whole-study context: There were acute and convalescent COVID-19 samples, and they came from the United States, Italy and Spain. T cells, B-cell-depleted T cells, or PBMCs supplied cDNA or gDNA.

Under the authors' procedure: Estimates of nucleated cell counts were drawn from the amplification of reference gene primers. TCRdb's table, derived via immunoSEQ multiplex PCR, lists solely in-frame clones and lacks some. That table gives V, J and clone size, and the DNA gave D and trimming. The table has about 100,000 clones, roughly 92% seen once; the top ten hold about 2.2%. The CDR3 is made up of 14 amino acids. CDR1 and CDR2 (germline): MNHEY, SVGAGI. V shed 6 bases and J 4 bases; nucleotides not matched to a gene: 3. The sequence was obtained from a man aged 50 to 60 with active COVID-19. Specimen: peripheral blood. The V gene is TRBV6-5, the J gene TRBJ2-3, with 11 bases fitting TRBD1. This chain's CDR3 is CASSRTGGADTQYF. The DNA for the CDR3 is TGTGCCAGCAGCCGGACAGGGGGCGCAGATACGCAGTATTTT.